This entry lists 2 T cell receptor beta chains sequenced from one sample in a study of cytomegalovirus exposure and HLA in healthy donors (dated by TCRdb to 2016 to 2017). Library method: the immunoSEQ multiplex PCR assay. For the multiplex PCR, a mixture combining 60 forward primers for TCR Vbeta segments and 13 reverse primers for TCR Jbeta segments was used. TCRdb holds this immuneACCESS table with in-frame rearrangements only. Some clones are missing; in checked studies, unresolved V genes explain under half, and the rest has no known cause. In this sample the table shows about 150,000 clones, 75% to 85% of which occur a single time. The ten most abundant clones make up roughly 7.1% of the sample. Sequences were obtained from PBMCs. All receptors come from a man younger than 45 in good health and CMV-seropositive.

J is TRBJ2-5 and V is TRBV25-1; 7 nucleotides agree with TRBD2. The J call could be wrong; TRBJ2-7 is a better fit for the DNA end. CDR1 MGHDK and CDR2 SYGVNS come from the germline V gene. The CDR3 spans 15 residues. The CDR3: CASRAAGEGSYEQYF. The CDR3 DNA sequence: TGTGCCAGCAGAGCGGCGGGGGAAGGATCCTACGAGCAGTACTTC.

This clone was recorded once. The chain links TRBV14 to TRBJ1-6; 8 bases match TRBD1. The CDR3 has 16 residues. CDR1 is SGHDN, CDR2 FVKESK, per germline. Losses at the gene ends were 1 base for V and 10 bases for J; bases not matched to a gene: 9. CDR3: CASSQGAGGIGSPLHF. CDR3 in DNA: TGTGCCAGCAGCCAAGGGGCAGGGGGCATCGGATCACCCCTCCACTTT.